This TCR beta chain was retrieved from a study of regulatory and conventional T cells in RAG deficiency. Here immunoSEQ multiplex PCR was the method, and the copy in TCRdb shows in-frame clones only, minus some. The profile covers about 34,000 clones, with about 70% appearing a single time and 3% to 4% taken by the ten largest. Blood CD4+ CD25-low CD127-high conventional T cells supplied the genomic DNA template. The germline V gene encodes CDR1 MGHRA and CDR2 YSYEKL. V dropped 1 base and J dropped 3; count of bases not matched to a gene: 6. The CDR3 is made up of 17 amino acids. Study-wide points: Omenn patients showed >85% Treg-Tconv overlap and shorter CDR3 lengths.

Remarks on this clone: Its cognate antigen is unknown.

These records were also assigned to another study, of regulatory T cells. That paper adds: The PCR used 52 TRBV and 13 TRBJ primers. Regulatory T cells showed the strongest V-J pair restriction and V/J gene skewing among patient repertoires.

The receptor's source is a human donor in good health. The sequencing input was CD4+ effector T cells sorted from blood. The chain links TRBV4-1 to TRBJ2-3; 11 positions match TRBD2. The CDR3 DNA reads TGCGCCAGCAGCCAAGTCCTACTAGCGGGGGTGACAGATACGCAGTATTTT. As protein: CASSQVLLAGVTDTQYF.